This T cell receptor (beta chain) derives from a study of response to subunit inactivated influenza vaccine. TCRdb used MiXCR to reprocess the RT-PCR reads, holding one entry per CDR3 protein. The table shows 500,000 to 700,000 distinct CDR3 sequences, with roughly 23% occurring only once. V shed 1 base, J shed 8 bases, and the junction held 6 bases outside the gene matches. From germline, CDR1 is DFQATT and CDR2 SNEGSKA (reference sequence). The CDR3 runs 15 residues. These data are also associated with another study on T cells expressing NK-cell markers. That investigation notes: The authors generated TCR beta cDNA through 5'RACE template switching with UMIs. It was sorted CD3+CD56+NKG2C+, CD3+CD56+NKG2C- and CD3+CD56-NKG2C+ T cells that supplied the TCR beta repertoires. Seven HCMV-seropositive donors and one seronegative donor made up the eight sequenced donors.

The source material was CD4+ T cells sorted from PBMCs, sampled about 11 days after vaccination. The clonotype comes from a man over 45 who received an inactivated influenza vaccine. This sequence joins TRBV20-1 and TRBJ2-5; 14 bases are a match to TRBD2. The CDR3 is CSARVPGLAGETQYF. CDR3 in DNA: TGCAGTGCTAGAGTCCCGGGACTAGCGGGGGAAACCCAGTACTTC.